This is a list of T cell receptor beta chains from one sample in a study of immune cell composition in non-small cell lung cancer. The table came from immunoSEQ multiplex PCR; TCRdb's copy has only in-frame clones and leaves some out. The sample holds 2,700 or so clones, over 70% seen once. The material sequenced was lung tumor tissue. The receptors were gathered from a human donor with non-small cell lung cancer. The CDR3 runs from the conserved cysteine through the conserved F or W. Fields, in order: clone size, D gene, J gene, V gene, CDR3 protein, CDR3 DNA. The D gene is left open where the match is weak. Clone sizes are given selectively: once, few, many, or a class where the clone is expanded.

size: NA
D: TRBD1
J: TRBJ2-1
V: TRBV5-4
CDR3: CASSSGQGKGNEQFF
DNA: TGTGCCAGCAGCTCGGGACAGGGGAAAGGCAATGAGCAGTTCTTC

size: NA
D: TRBD1
J: TRBJ1-2
V: TRBV14
CDR3: CASNLKSDRGRLYGYTF
DNA: TGTGCCAGCAACCTCAAATCAGACAGGGGCCGACTTTATGGCTACACCTTC

size: once
D: TRBD2
J: TRBJ2-1
V: TRBV19
CDR3: CASSISSGGFYNEQFF
DNA: TGTGCCAGTAGTATATCAAGCGGGGGTTTCTACAATGAGCAGTTCTTC

size: NA
D: TRBD1
J: TRBJ2-7
V: TRBV7-2
CDR3: CASSARSDRGDEQYF
DNA: TGTGCCAGCAGCGCCCGATCGGACAGGGGAGACGAGCAGTACTTC

size: NA
D: TRBD1
J: TRBJ1-2
V: TRBV5-4
CDR3: CASSRTGGDYGYTF
DNA: TGTGCCAGCAGCCGAACAGGGGGCGACTATGGCTACACCTTC

size: few
D: NA
J: TRBJ2-1
V: TRBV11-3
CDR3: CASSLGAGGIGYNEQFF
DNA: TGTGCCAGCAGCTTAGGTGCAGGTGGAATAGGATACAATGAGCAGTTCTTC

size: NA
D: NA
J: TRBJ1-5
V: TRBV27
CDR3: CASRLTGNSNQPQHF
DNA: TGTGCCAGCAGGCTCACAGGGAATAGCAATCAGCCCCAGCATTTT

size: once
D: NA
J: TRBJ1-4
V: TRBV7-2
CDR3: CASSLVGSGGYEKLFF
DNA: TGTGCCAGCAGCCTAGTCGGGTCGGGGGGCTATGAAAAACTGTTTTTT

size: NA
D: NA
J: TRBJ1-1
V: TRBV19
CDR3: CASSIAENTEAFF
DNA: TGTGCCAGTAGTATTGCAGAGAACACTGAAGCTTTCTTT

size: NA
D: NA
J: TRBJ1-6
V: TRBV6-5
CDR3: CASSNLQGRDSPLHF
DNA: TGTGCCAGCAGTAACCTACAGGGCCGGGATTCACCCCTCCACTTT

size: once
D: TRBD1
J: TRBJ1-5
V: TRBV5-1
CDR3: CASSLGPGGSQPQHF
DNA: TGCGCCAGCAGCTTGGGGCCAGGGGGAAGCCAGCCCCAGCATTTT

size: NA
D: NA
J: TRBJ2-7
V: TRBV27
CDR3: CASSSSYEQYF
DNA: TGTGCCAGCAGTTCCAGCTACGAGCAGTACTTC

size: NA
D: NA
J: TRBJ1-5
V: TRBV4-1
CDR3: CASSQRKRKTQHF
DNA: TGCGCCAGCAGCCAGAGAAAGAGGAAGACCCAGCATTTT

size: NA
D: TRBD2
J: TRBJ2-7
V: TRBV7-8
CDR3: CASSREGPFYEQYF
DNA: TGTGCCAGCAGCCGGGAGGGACCTTTTTACGAGCAGTACTTC

size: NA
D: TRBD1
J: TRBJ1-1
V: TRBV6-5
CDR3: CASSGQGAPKTEAFF
DNA: TGTGCCAGCAGTGGACAGGGGGCTCCTAAGACTGAAGCTTTCTTT

size: NA
D: TRBD1
J: TRBJ1-1
V: TRBV2
CDR3: CASSGDSRFTEAFF
DNA: TGTGCCAGCAGTGGGGACAGCCGATTTACTGAAGCTTTCTTT

size: NA
D: NA
J: TRBJ2-7
V: TRBV4-3
CDR3: CASSQDSGGSYEQYF
DNA: TGCGCCAGCAGCCAAGATTCTGGCGGATCCTACGAGCAGTACTTC